This T cell receptor beta chain is drawn from a study of regulatory T cells in long-lasting Graves disease. Time point in this sample: newly diagnosed GD, antithyroid drugs for less than 3 months. TCR sequences were obtained from RNA taken from PBMCs. It was an endocrinology department in Xi'an, China, that provided the patients. Through Arm-PCR of CDR3 regions and iRepertoire HTBI primers, TCR beta libraries were built. TCRdb itself ran the multiplex PCR reads through MiXCR, one entry per CDR3 protein. The sample lists about 450,000 distinct CDR3 sequences; less than 20% were seen once. In this sample, this clonotype turned up a few times. The CDR3 is 18 residues long. The J segment lost 6 bases and the V segment lost 5 bases, leaving 18 bases of the junction unmatched. Germline CDR1 and CDR2: DFQATT and SNEGSKA (reference sequence). The sample also formed part of further work on T cells in Graves' hyperthyroidism and ophthalmopathy. This second study says: A model of 13 V-J features distinguished ophthalmopathy from stable hyperthyroidism.

Source: peripheral blood mononuclear cells (PBMCs), taken at new diagnosis, from a patient treated with antithyroid drugs. This receptor was obtained from a woman aged 25 to 39 with Graves disease. V is TRBV20-1 and J is TRBJ1-6; 8 bases agree with TRBD1. CDR3 region: CSARDRLWLEVINSPLHF. The CDR3 DNA is TGCAGTGCTCGGGACAGGTTATGGTTGGAGGTCATTAATTCACCCCTCCACTTT.